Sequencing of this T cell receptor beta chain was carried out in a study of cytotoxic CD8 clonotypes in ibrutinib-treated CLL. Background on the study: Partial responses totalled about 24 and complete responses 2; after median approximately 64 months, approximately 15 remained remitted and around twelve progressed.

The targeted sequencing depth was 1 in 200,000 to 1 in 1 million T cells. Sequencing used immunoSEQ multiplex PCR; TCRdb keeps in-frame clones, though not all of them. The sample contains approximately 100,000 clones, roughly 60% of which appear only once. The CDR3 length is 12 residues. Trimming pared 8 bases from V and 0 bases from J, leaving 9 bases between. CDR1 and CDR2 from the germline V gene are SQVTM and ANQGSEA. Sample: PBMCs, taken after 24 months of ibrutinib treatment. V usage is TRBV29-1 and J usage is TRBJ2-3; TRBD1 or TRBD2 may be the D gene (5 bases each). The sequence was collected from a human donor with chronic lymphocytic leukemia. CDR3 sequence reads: CSLRDSTDTQYF. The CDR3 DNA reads TGCAGCCTGAGGGACAGCACAGATACGCAGTATTTT.